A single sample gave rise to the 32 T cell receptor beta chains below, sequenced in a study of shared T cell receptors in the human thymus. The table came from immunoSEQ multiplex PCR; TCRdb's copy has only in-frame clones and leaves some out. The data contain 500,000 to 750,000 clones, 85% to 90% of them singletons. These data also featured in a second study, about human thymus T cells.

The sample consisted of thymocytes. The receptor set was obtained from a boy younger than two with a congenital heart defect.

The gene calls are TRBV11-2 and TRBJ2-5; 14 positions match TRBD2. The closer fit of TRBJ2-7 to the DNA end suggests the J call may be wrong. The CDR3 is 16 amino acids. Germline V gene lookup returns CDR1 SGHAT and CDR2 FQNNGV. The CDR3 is CASSAGTSGRPPEQYF. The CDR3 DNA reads TGTGCCAGCAGCGCTGGGACTAGCGGGAGACCCCCCGAGCAGTACTTC.

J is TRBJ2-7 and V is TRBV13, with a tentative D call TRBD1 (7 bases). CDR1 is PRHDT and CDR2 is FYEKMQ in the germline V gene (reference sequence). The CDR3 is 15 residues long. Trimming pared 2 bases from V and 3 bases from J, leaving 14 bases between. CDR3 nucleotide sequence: TGTGCCAGCAGCTTACGGGGCAGGGGGGTCTACGAGCAGTACTTC. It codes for CASSLRGRGVYEQYF.

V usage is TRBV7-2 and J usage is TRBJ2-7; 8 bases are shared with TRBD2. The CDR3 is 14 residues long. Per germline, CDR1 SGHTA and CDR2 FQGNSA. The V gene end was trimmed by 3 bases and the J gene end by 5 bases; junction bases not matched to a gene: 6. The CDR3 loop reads CASSLEREIHEQYF. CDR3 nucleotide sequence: TGTGCCAGCAGCTTGGAGCGGGAGATCCACGAGCAGTACTTC. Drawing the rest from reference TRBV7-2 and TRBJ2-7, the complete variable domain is GAGVSQSPSNKVTEKGKDVELRCDPISGHTALYWYRQSLGQGLEFLIYFQGNSAPDKSGLPSDRFSAERTGGSVSTLTIQRTQQEDSAVYLCASSLEREIHEQYFGPGTRLTVT.

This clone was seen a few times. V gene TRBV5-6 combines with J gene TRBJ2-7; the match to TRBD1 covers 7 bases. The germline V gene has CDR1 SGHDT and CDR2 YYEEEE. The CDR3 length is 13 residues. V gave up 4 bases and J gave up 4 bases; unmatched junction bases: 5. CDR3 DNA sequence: TGTGCCAGCAGCCCACAGGGGATATACGAGCAGTACTTC. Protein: CASSPQGIYEQYF.

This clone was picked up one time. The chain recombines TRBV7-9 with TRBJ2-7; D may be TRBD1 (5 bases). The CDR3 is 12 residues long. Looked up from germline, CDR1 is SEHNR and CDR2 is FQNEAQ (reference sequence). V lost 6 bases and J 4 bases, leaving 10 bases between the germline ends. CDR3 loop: CASSPTGYEQYF. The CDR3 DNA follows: TGTGCCAGCAGTCCCACAGGTTACGAGCAGTACTTC.

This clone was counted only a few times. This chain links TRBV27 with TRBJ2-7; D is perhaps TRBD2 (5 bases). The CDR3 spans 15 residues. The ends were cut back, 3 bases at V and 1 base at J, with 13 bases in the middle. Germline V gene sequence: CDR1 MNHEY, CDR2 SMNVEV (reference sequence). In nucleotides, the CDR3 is TGTGCCAGCAGTTTTGGTGACTACCGATCCTACGAGCAGTACTTC. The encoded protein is CASSFGDYRSYEQYF.

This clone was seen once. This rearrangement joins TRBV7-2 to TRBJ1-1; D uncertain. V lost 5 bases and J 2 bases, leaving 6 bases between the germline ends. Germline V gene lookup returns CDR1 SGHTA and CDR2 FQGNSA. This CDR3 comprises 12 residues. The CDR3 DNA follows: TGTGCCAGCAGCCCCAGTAACACTGAAGCTTTCTTT. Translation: CASSPSNTEAFF. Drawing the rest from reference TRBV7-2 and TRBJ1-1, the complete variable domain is GAGVSQSPSNKVTEKGKDVELRCDPISGHTALYWYRQSLGQGLEFLIYFQGNSAPDKSGLPSDRFSAERTGGSVSTLTIQRTQQEDSAVYLCASSPSNTEAFFGQGTRLTVV.

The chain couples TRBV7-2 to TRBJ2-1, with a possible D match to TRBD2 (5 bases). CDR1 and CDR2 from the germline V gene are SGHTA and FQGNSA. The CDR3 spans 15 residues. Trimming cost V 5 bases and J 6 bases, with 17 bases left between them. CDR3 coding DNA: TGTGCCAGCAGCCCCTTAGAACGGGATCCCAATGAGCAGTTCTTC. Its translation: CASSPLERDPNEQFF.

The CDR3 reads CASSIGTSGPSSYNEQFF. DNA of the CDR3: TGTGCCAGCAGCATTGGGACTAGCGGGCCCAGCTCCTACAATGAGCAGTTCTTC. The V and J genes are TRBV9 and TRBJ2-1; TRBD2 matches 12 bases. The trim removed 4 bases at V and 0 bases at J, leaving 8 bases unmatched. The CDR3 is 18 amino acids. Germline V gives CDR1 SGDLS, CDR2 YYNGEE.

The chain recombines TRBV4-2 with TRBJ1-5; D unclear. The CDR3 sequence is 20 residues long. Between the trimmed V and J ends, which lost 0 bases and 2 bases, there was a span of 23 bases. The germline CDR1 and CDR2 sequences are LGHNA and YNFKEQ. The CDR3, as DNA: TGTGCCAGCAGCCAAGAATTAAGGTCTGAGAGGGTCGGCGGCAATCAGCCCCAGCATTTT. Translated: CASSQELRSERVGGNQPQHF.

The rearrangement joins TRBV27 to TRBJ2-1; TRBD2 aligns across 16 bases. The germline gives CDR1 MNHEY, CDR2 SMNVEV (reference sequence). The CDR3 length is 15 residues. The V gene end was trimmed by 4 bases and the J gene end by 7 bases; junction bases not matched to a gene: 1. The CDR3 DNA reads TGTGCCAGCAGTTCGGGACTAGCGGGAGGGAATGAGCAGTTCTTC. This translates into CASSSGLAGGNEQFF.

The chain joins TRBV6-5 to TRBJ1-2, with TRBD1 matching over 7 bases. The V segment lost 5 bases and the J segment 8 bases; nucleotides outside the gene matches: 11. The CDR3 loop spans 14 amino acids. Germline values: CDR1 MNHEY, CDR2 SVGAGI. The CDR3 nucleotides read TGTGCCAGCAGTGGCGGACAGGCGTATTCGGGCTACACCTTC. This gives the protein CASSGGQAYSGYTF.

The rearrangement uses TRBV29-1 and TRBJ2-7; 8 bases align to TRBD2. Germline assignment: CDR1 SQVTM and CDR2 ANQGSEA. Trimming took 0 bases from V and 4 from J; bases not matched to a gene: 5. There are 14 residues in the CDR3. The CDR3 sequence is CSVEEGLGIYEQYF. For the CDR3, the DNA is TGCAGCGTTGAAGAGGGACTAGGGATATACGAGCAGTACTTC.

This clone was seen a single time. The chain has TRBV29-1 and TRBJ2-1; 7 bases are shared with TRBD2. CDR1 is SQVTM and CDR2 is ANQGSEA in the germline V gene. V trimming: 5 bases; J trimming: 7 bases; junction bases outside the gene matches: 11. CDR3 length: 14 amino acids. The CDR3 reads CSVIPSGRGNEQFF. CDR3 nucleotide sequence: TGCAGCGTTATTCCCAGCGGGCGGGGGAATGAGCAGTTCTTC.

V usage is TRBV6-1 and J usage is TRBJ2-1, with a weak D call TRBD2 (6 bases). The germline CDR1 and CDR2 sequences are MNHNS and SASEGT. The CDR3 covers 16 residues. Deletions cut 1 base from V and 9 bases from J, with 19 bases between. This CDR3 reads CASSEVRIGSPPEQFF. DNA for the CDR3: TGTGCCAGCAGTGAAGTCCGAATCGGGAGTCCCCCTGAGCAGTTCTTC.

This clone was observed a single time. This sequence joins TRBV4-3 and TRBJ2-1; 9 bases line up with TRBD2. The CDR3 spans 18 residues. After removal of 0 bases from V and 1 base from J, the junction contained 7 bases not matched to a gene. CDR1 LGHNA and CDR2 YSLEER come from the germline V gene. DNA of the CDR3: TGCGCCAGCAGCCAAGATTCTAGCGGGATTGAATCCTACAATGAGCAGTTCTTC. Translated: CASSQDSSGIESYNEQFF.

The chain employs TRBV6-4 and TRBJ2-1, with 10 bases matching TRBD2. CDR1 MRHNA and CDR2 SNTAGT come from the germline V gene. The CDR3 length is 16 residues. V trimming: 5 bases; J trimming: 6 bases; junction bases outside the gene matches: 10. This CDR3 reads CASSPSGRGGSNEQFF. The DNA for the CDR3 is TGTGCCAGCAGTCCTAGCGGGAGAGGGGGGTCCAATGAGCAGTTCTTC.

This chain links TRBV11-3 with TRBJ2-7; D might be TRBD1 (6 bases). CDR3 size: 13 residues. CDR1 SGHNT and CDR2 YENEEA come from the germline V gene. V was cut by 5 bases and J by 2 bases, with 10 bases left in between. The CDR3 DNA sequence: TGTGCCAGCAGCGCGGACAGCCCCTACGAGCAGTACTTC. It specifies CASSADSPYEQYF.

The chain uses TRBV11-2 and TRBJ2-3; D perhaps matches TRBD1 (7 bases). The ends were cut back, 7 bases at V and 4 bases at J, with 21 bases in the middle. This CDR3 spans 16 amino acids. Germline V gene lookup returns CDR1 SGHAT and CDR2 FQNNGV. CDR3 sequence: CASKVGGIRGPDTQYF. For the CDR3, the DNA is TGTGCCAGCAAGGTGGGCGGGATAAGGGGGCCAGATACGCAGTATTTT. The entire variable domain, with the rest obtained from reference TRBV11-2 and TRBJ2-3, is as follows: EAGVAQSPRYKIIEKRQSVAFWCNPISGHATLYWYQQILGQGPKLLIQFQNNGVVDDSQLPKDRFSAERLKGVDSTLKIQPAKLEDSAVYLCASKVGGIRGPDTQYFGPGTRLTVL.

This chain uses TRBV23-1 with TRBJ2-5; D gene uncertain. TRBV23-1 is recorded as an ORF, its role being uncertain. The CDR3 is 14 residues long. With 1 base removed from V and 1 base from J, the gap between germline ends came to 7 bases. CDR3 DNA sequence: TGCGCCAGCAGTCAATACCGGTCCCAAGAGACCCAGTACTTC. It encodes CASSQYRSQETQYF.

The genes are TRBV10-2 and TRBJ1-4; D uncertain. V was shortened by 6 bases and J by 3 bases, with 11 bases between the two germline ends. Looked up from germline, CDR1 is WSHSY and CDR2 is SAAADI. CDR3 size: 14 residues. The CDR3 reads CASREAGSNEKLFF. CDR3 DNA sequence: TGCGCCAGCAGGGAGGCGGGCTCTAATGAAAAACTGTTTTTT.

CDR3: CAWSGGGSIAEAFF. CDR3 sequence (DNA): TGTGCCTGGAGTGGAGGGGGATCTATAGCTGAAGCTTTCTTT. This chain connects TRBV30 to TRBJ1-1; perhaps TRBD1 as D (6 bases). Germline lookup yields CDR1 GTSNPN and CDR2 SVGIG (reference sequence). This CDR3 comprises 14 residues. Between the trimmed V and J ends, which lost 1 base and 6 bases, there was a span of 15 bases.

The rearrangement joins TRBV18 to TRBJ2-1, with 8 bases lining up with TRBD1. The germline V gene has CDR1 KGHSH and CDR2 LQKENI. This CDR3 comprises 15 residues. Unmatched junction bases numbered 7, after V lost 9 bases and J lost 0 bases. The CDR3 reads CASFTGGSSYNEQFF. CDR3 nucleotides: TGTGCCAGTTTCACAGGGGGGAGCTCCTACAATGAGCAGTTCTTC.

This chain's CDR3 is CASSLAGTGGYEQYF. CDR3 sequence (DNA): TGTGCCAGCAGCTTAGCCGGGACAGGGGGCTACGAGCAGTACTTC. The gene calls are TRBV7-6 and TRBJ2-7, with TRBD1 matching over 11 bases. Germline CDR1 and CDR2: SGHVS and FNYEAQ. The V segment lost 0 bases and the J segment 3 bases; nucleotides outside the gene matches: 1. The CDR3 consists of 15 residues.

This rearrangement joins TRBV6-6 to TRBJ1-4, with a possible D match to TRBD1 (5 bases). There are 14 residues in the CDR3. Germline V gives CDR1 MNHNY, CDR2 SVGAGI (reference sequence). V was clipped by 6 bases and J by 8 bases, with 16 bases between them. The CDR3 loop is CASSPGGVGEKLFF. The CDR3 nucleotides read TGTGCCAGCAGCCCGGGAGGGGTAGGGGAAAAACTGTTTTTT.

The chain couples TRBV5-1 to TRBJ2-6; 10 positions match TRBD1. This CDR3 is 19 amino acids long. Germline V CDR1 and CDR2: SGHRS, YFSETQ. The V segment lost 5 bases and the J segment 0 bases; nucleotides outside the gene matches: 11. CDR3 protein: CASRGQGTGPNSGANVLTF. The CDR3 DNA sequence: TGCGCCAGCAGGGGACAGGGGACGGGACCGAACTCTGGGGCCAACGTCCTGACTTTC.

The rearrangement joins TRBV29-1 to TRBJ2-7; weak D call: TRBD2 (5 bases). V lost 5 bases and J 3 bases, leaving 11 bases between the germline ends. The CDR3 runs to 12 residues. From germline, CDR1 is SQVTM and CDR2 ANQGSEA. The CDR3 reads CSVINGVYEQYF. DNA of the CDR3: TGCAGCGTTATAAACGGGGTCTACGAGCAGTACTTC.

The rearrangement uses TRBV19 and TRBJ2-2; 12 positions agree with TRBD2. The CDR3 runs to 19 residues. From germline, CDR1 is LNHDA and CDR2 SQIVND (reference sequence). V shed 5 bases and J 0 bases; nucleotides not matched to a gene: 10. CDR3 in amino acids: CASSGGASGRGPNTGELFF. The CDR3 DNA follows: TGTGCCAGTAGTGGGGGGGCTAGCGGGAGGGGGCCGAACACCGGGGAGCTGTTTTTT. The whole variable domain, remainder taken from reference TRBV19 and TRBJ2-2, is DGGITQSPKYLFRKEGQNVTLSCEQNLNHDAMYWYRQDPGQGLRLIYYSQIVNDFQKGDIAEGYSVSREKKESFPLTVTSAQKNPTAFYLCASSGGASGRGPNTGELFFGEGSRLTVL.

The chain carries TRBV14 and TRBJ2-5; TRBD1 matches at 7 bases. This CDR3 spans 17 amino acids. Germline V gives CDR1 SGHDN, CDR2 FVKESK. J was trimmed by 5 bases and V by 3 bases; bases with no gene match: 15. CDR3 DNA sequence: TGTGCCAGCAGCCACCTGGTCCGGGACAGCCCTTGGGAGACCCAGTACTTC. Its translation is CASSHLVRDSPWETQYF.

In DNA, the CDR3 is TGTGCCAGCAGTGACCAGGACAGGGGAGGGATAGGCAATCAGCCCCAGCATTTT. Its protein product is CASSDQDRGGIGNQPQHF. This chain links TRBV28 with TRBJ1-5, with 9 bases fitting TRBD1. Germline lookup yields CDR1 MDHEN and CDR2 SYDVKM. The CDR3 extends over 18 amino acids. Trimming removed 5 bases from V and 2 bases from J; junction bases left unmatched: 13.

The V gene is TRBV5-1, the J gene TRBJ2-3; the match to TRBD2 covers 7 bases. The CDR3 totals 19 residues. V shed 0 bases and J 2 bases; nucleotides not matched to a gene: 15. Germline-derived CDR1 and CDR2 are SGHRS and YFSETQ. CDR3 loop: CASSLDRGGSPVYTDTQYF. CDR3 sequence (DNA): TGCGCCAGCAGCTTGGATCGCGGCGGGAGTCCAGTTTACACAGATACGCAGTATTTT.

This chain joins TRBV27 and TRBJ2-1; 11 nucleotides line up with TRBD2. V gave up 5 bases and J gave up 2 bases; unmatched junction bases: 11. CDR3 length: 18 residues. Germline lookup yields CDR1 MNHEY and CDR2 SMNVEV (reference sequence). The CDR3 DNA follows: TGTGCCAGCAGTGCCGGGACTAGCGGCCCTATACCCTACAATGAGCAGTTCTTC. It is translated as CASSAGTSGPIPYNEQFF.